This record concerns one T cell receptor beta chain sequence. Its specificity is not known. TCRdb called the reads again in MiXCR, with one record for every CDR3 protein. The data hold under 200,000 distinct CDR3 sequences, with about 20% observed a single time. This CDR3 contains 13 residues. V gave up 2 bases and J gave up 2 bases, with 7 bases separating them. Per the germline V gene, CDR1 is MNHEY and CDR2 is SMNVEV (reference sequence). This record belongs to a study of T cell repertoires in cytomegalovirus infection. Study information: Selected CMV epitopes included recently identified HLA-C-restricted ones as well as well-studied HLA-B-restricted ones.

The receptor's source is a human donor in good health (CMV status not recorded). Some clones in this sample may be carry-over from other donors' samples. The sequenced sample was CD8+ T cells from cultured PBMCs, obtained from culture after CMV antigen stimulation. The V call is TRBV27, the J call TRBJ2-7; D may be TRBD2 (5 bases). CDR3 region: CASSLTGTYEQYF. In DNA, the CDR3 is TGTGCCAGCAGTTTAACCGGGACCTACGAGCAGTACTTC.